This T cell receptor beta chain was identified in a study of T cells expressing NK-cell markers. Turning to the study itself: With respect to HCMV, most of the eight sequenced donors were seropositive, and one was seronegative.

Study results and limitations: In a handful of donors, dominant clonotypes made up roughly 28.3-65% of CD3+CD56-NKG2C+ cells. Dominant NKG2C+ clonotypes were found to form 1.0-7.0% of CD8+ T cells in six donors.

This CDR3 comprises 15 residues. As to this clonotype: The antigen is not known.

For TCR beta, cDNA was produced by 5'RACE template switching with UMIs. TCRdb re-called the 5' RACE reads; one entry per CDR3 protein, DNA not given. The repertoire table contains about 460,000 distinct CDR3 sequences. The receptor was isolated from a woman between 45 and 65 years old in good health. V and J are TRBV12-3 or TRBV12-4 and TRBJ2-3; the TRBD1 assignment by TCRdb is unverifiable without DNA. Sequencing was done on a sample of blood T cells: a sorted CD56 or NKG2C T cell subset, CD4+ or CD8+ T cells, or bulk PBMC T cells (not recorded which). The CDR3 loop reads CASSDGTGPTDTQYF.